Listed here are 30 T cell receptor beta chains from one sample, sequenced in a study of cytomegalovirus exposure and HLA in healthy donors. Primers for the PCR totalled 60 Vbeta and 13 Jbeta. TCRdb keeps only in-frame clones here, not all; method: immunoSEQ multiplex PCR. The sample yields under 200,000 clones, about 63% seen once. The sample consisted of PBMCs. These receptors were obtained from a woman in her thirties or forties in good health and CMV-seropositive.

This chain uses TRBV21-1 with TRBJ1-5; whether TRBD1, the table's D call, matches the DNA was not checked. TRBV21-1 is a pseudogene locus. CDR3 length: 17 residues. The CDR3 DNA sequence: TGTGCCAGCAGCAAAGTGGTACAGCTCTATAGCAATCAGCCCCAGCATTTT. It specifies CASSKVVQLYSNQPQHF.

The chain joins TRBV9 to TRBJ1-6, with 8 bases identical to TRBD1. Germline trimming cut 3 bases from V and 5 bases from J; bases unmatched to any gene: 4. The CDR3 contains 15 residues. Germline V gene lookup returns CDR1 SGDLS and CDR2 YYNGEE. Here the CDR3 DNA reads TGTGCCAGCAGCGCCCGGACAGGGCATAATTCACCCCTCCACTTT. This translates into CASSARTGHNSPLHF. Based on the CDR3 plus reference TRBV9 and TRBJ1-6, the full variable domain is DSGVTQTPKHLITATGQRVTLRCSPRSGDLSVYWYQQSLDQGLQFLIQYYNGEERAKGNILERFSAQQFPDLHSELNLSSLELGDSALYFCASSARTGHNSPLHFGNGTRLTVT.

This chain links TRBV2 with TRBJ1-3; D gene unclear. V lost 5 bases and J lost 3, with 11 bases in between. Germline CDR1 is SNHLY and CDR2 is FYNNEI. The CDR3 consists of 14 residues. CDR3 DNA: TGTGCCAGCAGTCCCGGGAGGAGTGGAAACACCATATATTTT. Residues: CASSPGRSGNTIYF.

The gene calls are TRBV5-8 and TRBJ1-1, with D tentatively TRBD1 (5 bases). Deletions cut 1 base from V and 4 bases from J, with 14 bases between. Looked up from germline, CDR1 is SGHTS and CDR2 is YDEGEE. The CDR3 sequence is 15 residues long. The CDR3 DNA reads as TGTGCCAGCAGCTTGCTTCAGGGCTCCCTCACTGAAGCTTTCTTT. Its protein is CASSLLQGSLTEAFF.

The V gene is TRBV28, the J gene TRBJ1-1, with a weak D call TRBD1 (5 bases). The V end lost 5 bases, the J end lost 3 bases, and 16 bases lay between the germline ends. The CDR3 consists of 15 residues. Germline assignment: CDR1 MDHEN and CDR2 SYDVKM. The CDR3: CASSPLTGKDTEAFF. DNA of the CDR3: TGTGCCAGCAGTCCGCTCACAGGAAAGGACACTGAAGCTTTCTTT.

This rearrangement joins TRBV6-1 to TRBJ1-6; D possibly corresponds to TRBD1 (6 bases). This CDR3 comprises 14 residues. Germline V gene sequence: CDR1 MNHNS, CDR2 SASEGT. V was pared by 6 bases and J by 7 bases, with 13 bases between. CDR3 DNA: TGTGCCAGCAGCCTCGGACAGCCGAATTCACCCCTCCACTTT. Protein product: CASSLGQPNSPLHF.

V gene TRBV7-9 combines with J gene TRBJ2-1; 7 nucleotides agree with TRBD2. CDR1 is SEHNR, CDR2 FQNEAQ, per germline (reference sequence). V shed 1 base and J 5 bases; nucleotides not matched to a gene: 11. The CDR3 consists of 17 residues. CDR3 loop: CASSLGETSPADNEQFF. DNA of the CDR3: TGTGCCAGCAGCTTAGGAGAGACTAGCCCAGCCGACAATGAGCAGTTCTTC.

In its sample, this clone was seen once. The chain joins TRBV18 to TRBJ2-7, with 9 bases that match TRBD1. Germline trimming cut 4 bases from V and 3 bases from J; bases unmatched to any gene: 4. Germline CDR1 KGHSH, CDR2 LQKENI. The CDR3 runs 14 residues. Here the CDR3 reads CASSLRDRVYEQYF. The CDR3 DNA reads as TGTGCCAGCTCACTCCGGGACAGGGTCTACGAGCAGTACTTC. Using reference TRBV18 and TRBJ2-7 for the parts outside the CDR3, the full variable domain is NAGVMQNPRHLVRRRGQEARLRCSPMKGHSHVYWYRQLPEEGLKFMVYLQKENIIDESGMPKERFSAEFPKEGPSILRIQQVVRGDSAAYFCASSLRDRVYEQYFGPGTRLTVT.

The chain joins TRBV7-6 to TRBJ2-5; D gene unclear. The CDR3 contains 14 residues. The ends were cut back, 3 bases at V and 1 base at J, with 9 bases in the middle. CDR1 is SGHVS, CDR2 FNYEAQ, per germline. The DNA for the CDR3 is TGTGCCAGCAGCTTCGGTGCAACCCAAGAGACCCAGTACTTC. Translated, it gives CASSFGATQETQYF.

J is TRBJ1-2 and V is TRBV2; 9 bases are shared with TRBD1. J lost 6 bases, V lost 6 bases, and 5 bases had no gene match. Germline CDR1 is SNHLY and CDR2 is FYNNEI. The CDR3 loop spans 13 amino acids. Written as DNA, the CDR3 is TGTGCCAGCAGCGGGGACAGGGAGAATGGCTACACCTTC. This encodes CASSGDRENGYTF.

The chain recombines TRBV19 with TRBJ1-2; tentative D call: TRBD1 (6 bases). V lost 3 bases, J lost 0 bases, and 17 bases lay in between. The CDR3 covers 17 residues. Germline V gives CDR1 LNHDA, CDR2 SQIVND (reference sequence). The CDR3 DNA is TGTGCCAGTAGTATCGACTCGGGGGGGCGAGCTAACTATGGCTACACCTTC. Its translation is CASSIDSGGRANYGYTF.

The chain has TRBV27 and TRBJ2-7, with 8 bases identical to TRBD2. The V and J ends lost 5 bases and 0 bases, in that order; junction bases with no gene match: 3. The CDR3 covers 14 residues. Germline V gene sequence: CDR1 MNHEY, CDR2 SMNVEV (reference sequence). In DNA form, the CDR3 reads TGTGCCAGCAGTGGCGGGGGGCTCTCCTACGAGCAGTACTTC. Amino acids: CASSGGGLSYEQYF.

The chain is built from TRBV7-2 and TRBJ1-5; D gene ambiguous. The V and J ends lost 5 bases and 5 bases respectively, with 16 bases between them. Germline V lookup: CDR1 SGHTA, CDR2 FQGNSA. The CDR3 loop spans 15 amino acids. CDR3 DNA sequence: TGTGCCAGCAGCCCAGGAGCGGGTGGGTATCAGCCCCAGCATTTT. This encodes CASSPGAGGYQPQHF.

This chain connects TRBV19 to TRBJ2-7, with 7 bases aligning to TRBD1. Germline V gene sequence: CDR1 LNHDA, CDR2 SQIVND (reference sequence). The CDR3 spans 13 residues. Unmatched junction bases numbered 3, after V lost 5 bases and J lost 2 bases. The CDR3 is CASSYRGPYEQYF. CDR3 sequence (DNA): TGTGCCAGTAGTTACAGGGGCCCCTACGAGCAGTACTTC.

The CDR3 reads CASSIGYVGLASYEQYF. The CDR3 bases are TGTGCCAGTAGTATAGGGTATGTCGGACTAGCCTCCTACGAGCAGTACTTC. The gene calls are TRBV19 and TRBJ2-7; 8 nucleotides match TRBD2. The CDR3 covers 17 residues. V dropped 1 base and J dropped 0; count of bases not matched to a gene: 8. Germline V gives CDR1 LNHDA, CDR2 SQIVND (reference sequence).

The rearrangement links TRBV11-2 to TRBJ1-2, with D perhaps TRBD1 (5 bases). CDR3 length: 13 amino acids. Trimming removed 2 bases from V and 11 bases from J, with 15 bases in between. Per germline, CDR1 SGHAT and CDR2 FQNNGV. The CDR3 bases are TGTGCCAGCAGCTTAATTTTCCAGGGCCCTTACACCTTC. Translating gives CASSLIFQGPYTF.

This chain links TRBV6-5 with TRBJ1-4, with D uncertain. Trimming removed 6 bases from V and 5 bases from J, with 10 bases in between. Germline V gives CDR1 MNHEY, CDR2 SVGAGI. The CDR3 is 13 amino acids. Here the CDR3 DNA reads TGTGCCAGCAGAGAAGCGGGGAATGAAAAACTGTTTTTT. This encodes CASREAGNEKLFF.

This clone came up a few times. The genes are TRBV4-3 and TRBJ2-3; D gene uncertain. CDR3 length equals 18 residues. CDR1 is LGHNA and CDR2 is YSLEER in the germline V gene. V was trimmed by 0 bases and J by 1 base, leaving 17 bases between them. DNA of the CDR3: TGCGCCAGCAGCCAAGATCCGCCCTTCGGTATAGGCACAGATACGCAGTATTTT. This translates into CASSQDPPFGIGTDTQYF.

The V call is TRBV4-1, the J call TRBJ2-5, with a possible D match to TRBD1 (5 bases). The DNA end is more similar to TRBJ2-7, so the J call may be wrong. The CDR3 contains 15 residues. Germline values: CDR1 MGHRA, CDR2 YSYEKL. The DNA for the CDR3 is TGCGCCAGCAGCCAGGGGCCTCTTTTACCCCTCGAGCAGTACTTC. Amino acids: CASSQGPLLPLEQYF.

This clone appeared a few times. The V and J genes are TRBV29-1 and TRBJ1-3; possible D gene TRBD1, 6 bases. This CDR3 has 13 amino acids. Germline-derived CDR1 and CDR2 are SQVTM and ANQGSEA. V dropped 7 bases and J dropped 2 bases, with 12 bases sitting between them. The CDR3 DNA sequence: TGCAGCGCAGCACAGGGTGCTGGAAACACCATATATTTT. Its translation: CSAAQGAGNTIYF.

V usage is TRBV5-1 and J usage is TRBJ2-7, with TRBD2 identical over 9 bases. The CDR3 contains 16 residues. Trimming took 0 bases from V and 2 from J; bases not matched to a gene: 6. The germline gives CDR1 SGHRS, CDR2 YFSETQ. CDR3 amino acids: CASSLDPAGGPYEQYF. CDR3 DNA: TGCGCCAGCAGCTTGGACCCTGCGGGGGGGCCCTACGAGCAGTACTTC.

This chain joins TRBV27 and TRBJ2-7; 11 bases align to TRBD2. From germline, CDR1 is MNHEY and CDR2 SMNVEV (reference sequence). The CDR3 length is 16 residues. Germline trimming cut 2 bases from V and 1 base from J; bases unmatched to any gene: 4. CDR3 residues: CASSLDGLAGSYEQYF. Here the CDR3 DNA reads TGTGCCAGCAGTTTAGATGGACTAGCGGGTTCCTACGAGCAGTACTTC.

The chain links TRBV7-8 to TRBJ2-1; D is unclear. The CDR3 runs 14 residues. The germline V gene has CDR1 SGHVS and CDR2 FQNEAQ. The V end lost 0 bases, the J end lost 9 bases, and 12 bases lay between the germline ends. The DNA of the CDR3 is TGTGCCAGCAGCTTAGCGACTGCTATCCGTGAGCAGTTCTTC. This codes for CASSLATAIREQFF.

CDR3 region: CASSYRAGDSIQYF. The DNA for the CDR3 is TGTGCCAGCAGCTATCGAGCGGGAGATTCCATTCAGTACTTC. The V call is TRBV5-4, the J call TRBJ2-4; 8 nucleotides match TRBD2. Per germline, CDR1 SGHNT and CDR2 YYREEE (reference sequence). V gave up 3 bases and J gave up 9 bases; unmatched junction bases: 8. The CDR3 has 14 amino acids.

The V call is TRBV5-1, the J call TRBJ2-3; TRBD2 aligns across 8 bases. CDR1 and CDR2 (germline): SGHRS, YFSETQ. The CDR3 is made up of 15 amino acids. The trim removed 0 bases at V and 4 bases at J, leaving 4 bases unmatched. CDR3 in DNA: TGCGCCAGCAGCTTGGCCGCGGGGGGCTCAGATACGCAGTATTTT. Residues: CASSLAAGGSDTQYF.

This chain uses TRBV7-6 with TRBJ1-5; weak D call: TRBD1 (6 bases). This CDR3 is 18 amino acids long. CDR1 and CDR2 from the germline V gene are SGHVS and FNYEAQ. Trimming took off 5 bases at V and 1 base at J, with 21 bases between the two ends. The CDR3, as DNA: TGTGCCAGCAGCCCAAACACCCCACAGGGTGTGAGCAATCAGCCCCAGCATTTT. Protein: CASSPNTPQGVSNQPQHF.

Concerning this clone: A much larger clone is a single base away; this may be a read error. The chain combines TRBV5-4 with TRBJ2-2, with D tentatively TRBD1 (5 bases). Germline-derived CDR1 and CDR2 are SGHNT and YYREEE (reference sequence). The CDR3 sequence is 13 residues long. V dropped 4 bases and J dropped 3 bases, with 7 bases sitting between them. The CDR3 region is CASSPRDTGELFF. The CDR3 coding sequence is TGTGCCAGCAGCCCCAGGGACACCGGGGAGCTGTTTTTT.

This clone has only a few counts. The chain is built from TRBV7-9 and TRBJ1-5; 7 nucleotides agree with TRBD1. The ends lost 5 bases at V and 3 bases at J; junction bases unmatched: 4. The CDR3 length is 14 residues. CDR1 and CDR2 from the germline V gene are SEHNR and FQNEAQ (reference sequence). This chain's CDR3 is CASSLDRDNQPQHF. The CDR3 nucleotides read TGTGCCAGCAGCCTCGACAGGGACAATCAGCCCCAGCATTTT.

The V gene is TRBV7-6, the J gene TRBJ2-1, with 7 nucleotides matching TRBD2. Germline assignment: CDR1 SGHVS and CDR2 FNYEAQ. V gave up 4 bases and J gave up 2 bases; unmatched junction bases: 8. The CDR3 length is 16 residues. The CDR3 is CASSSPSGDPYNEQFF. CDR3 sequence (DNA): TGTGCCAGCAGCTCACCAAGCGGGGACCCCTACAATGAGCAGTTCTTC.

This chain links TRBV27 with TRBJ2-2, with 8 bases aligning to TRBD1. After removal of 7 bases from V and 0 bases from J, the junction contained 13 bases not matched to a gene. The CDR3 sequence is 18 residues long. Germline CDR1 reads MNHEY; CDR2 reads SMNVEV (reference sequence). CDR3: CASISDRVAFANTGELFF. Here the CDR3 DNA reads TGTGCCAGCATTTCGGACAGGGTGGCATTCGCGAACACCGGGGAGCTGTTTTTT.